Shown below are 15 T cell receptor beta chains from a single sample sequenced in a study of blood T cell repertoires in COVID-19 (dated by TCRdb to 2020 to 2022). The library was generated by the immunoSEQ multiplex PCR assay. TCRdb carries this immuneACCESS record with in-frame sequences only. Its versions omit some clonotypes, under half of them owing to an unresolved V gene in the studies checked, with the rest unexplained. The sample includes hundreds of thousands of clones, with under 90% observed a single time. The ten largest make up approximately 9% of the sample. Sequenced sample: peripheral blood. The source is a woman in her forties or fifties who had recovered from COVID-19.

The count of this clone is one. The rearrangement links TRBV2 to TRBJ1-6; the D is unclear. Per germline, CDR1 SNHLY and CDR2 FYNNEI. V was cut by 9 bases and J by 8 bases, with 14 bases left in between. This CDR3 contains 13 residues. CDR3 in amino acids: CASNPPADSPLHF. CDR3 nucleotide sequence: TGTGCCAGTAACCCCCCCGCGGATTCACCCCTCCACTTT.

The rearrangement joins TRBV4-2 to TRBJ1-2; 7 bases align to TRBD1. This CDR3 spans 16 amino acids. The germline V gene encodes CDR1 LGHNA and CDR2 YNFKEQ. With 0 bases clipped from V and 3 bases from J, the junction kept 7 bases outside the gene matches. Written as DNA, the CDR3 is TGTGCCAGCAGCCAAGACCCACAGGGGCCCTACTATGGCTACACCTTC. It is translated as CASSQDPQGPYYGYTF.

This clone has more than one count but fewer than ten. The chain employs TRBV28 and TRBJ1-5; the D gene is possibly TRBD1 (6 bases). V was clipped by 11 bases and J by 3 bases, with 23 bases between them. CDR1 and CDR2 (germline): MDHEN, SYDVKM. CDR3 length: 16 residues. The CDR3 is CAGGAGRNSFNQPQHF. The CDR3 region has the DNA TGTGCCGGGGGCGCAGGGCGAAATTCCTTCAATCAGCCCCAGCATTTT.

This clone was seen once. The chain joins TRBV7-9 to TRBJ1-3; D remains ambiguous. The CDR3 has 13 amino acids. The ends were cut back, 5 bases at V and 5 bases at J, with 10 bases in the middle. The germline V gene encodes CDR1 SEHNR and CDR2 FQNEAQ (reference sequence). CDR3 sequence reads: CASSPVLRNTIYF. The CDR3 DNA sequence: TGTGCCAGCAGCCCGGTCCTTAGAAACACCATATATTTT.

The rearrangement links TRBV11-2 to TRBJ1-1; 7 bases fit TRBD1. This CDR3 is built from 14 residues. The V gene end was trimmed by 4 bases and the J gene end by 4 bases; junction bases not matched to a gene: 6. CDR1 SGHAT and CDR2 FQNNGV come from the germline V gene. CDR3 protein: CASSSGTAATEAFF. The CDR3 coding sequence is TGTGCCAGCAGCTCCGGGACAGCGGCCACTGAAGCTTTCTTT.

This sequence joins TRBV28 and TRBJ1-5, with unresolved D. This CDR3 contains 11 residues. V gave up 11 bases and J gave up 0 bases, with 5 bases separating them. In germline, CDR1 is MDHEN, CDR2 SYDVKM. CDR3 in DNA: TGTGCCTGTAATAGCAATCAGCCCCAGCATTTT. Amino acids: CACNSNQPQHF. Full variable domain (missing parts from reference TRBV28 and TRBJ1-5): DVKVTQSSRYLVKRTGEKVFLECVQDMDHENMFWYRQDPGLGLRLIYFSYDVKMKEKGDIPEGYSVSREKKERFSLILESASTNQTSMYLCACNSNQPQHFGDGTRLSIL.

The chain carries TRBV7-2 and TRBJ2-7, with a possible D match to TRBD2 (5 bases). The CDR3 is made up of 13 amino acids. The germline V gene encodes CDR1 SGHTA and CDR2 FQGNSA. With 5 bases removed from V and 0 bases from J, the gap between germline ends came to 8 bases. The CDR3, as DNA: TGTGCCAGCAGCATTCGGGGCTCCTACGAGCAGTACTTC. Translated: CASSIRGSYEQYF.

This clone has only one observation. The chain uses TRBV27 and TRBJ1-1, with unresolved D. V was pared by 6 bases and J by 0 bases, with 14 bases between. The CDR3 runs to 15 residues. Per the germline V gene, CDR1 is MNHEY and CDR2 is SMNVEV (reference sequence). CDR3 region: CASSRALLMNTEAFF. In DNA, the CDR3 is TGTGCCAGCAGCCGTGCGTTACTGATGAACACTGAAGCTTTCTTT.

The chain joins TRBV6-2 or TRBV6-3 to TRBJ2-2; tentatively, D is TRBD2 (6 bases). CDR3 length: 14 amino acids. Germline V gives CDR1 MNHEY, CDR2 SVGEGT. Trimming left V 2 bases short and J 9 bases short, with 13 bases between. The CDR3 protein is CASSYRVGRWELFF. The CDR3, as DNA: TGTGCCAGCAGTTACCGTGTTGGGAGGTGGGAGCTGTTTTTT.

The gene calls are TRBV11-2 and TRBJ1-1, with D perhaps matching TRBD1 (5 bases). The CDR3 runs 14 residues. V shed 2 bases and J shed 3 bases, with 10 bases lying between them. The germline CDR1 and CDR2 sequences are SGHAT and FQNNGV. CDR3 residues: CASSLSGGDTEAFF. The DNA of the CDR3 is TGTGCCAGCAGCTTATCGGGGGGGGACACTGAAGCTTTCTTT.

The genes are TRBV7-2 and TRBJ2-2; TRBD2 is a possible D gene (5 bases). The germline V gene encodes CDR1 SGHTA and CDR2 FQGNSA. The CDR3 sequence is 14 residues long. V was shortened by 6 bases and J by 2 bases, with 10 bases between the two germline ends. CDR3 bases: TGTGCCAGCAGGGCTAGCAGCAACACCGGGGAGCTGTTTTTT. Protein product: CASRASSNTGELFF.

Regarding this clone: At one boundary the junction diverges from the germline segment, which might be a read error. The CDR3 region has the DNA TGCGCCAGCAGCACCGGGACAGGCGCAATTTTT. Residues: CASSTGTGAIF. V usage is TRBV5-1 and J usage is TRBJ2-2; 8 bases match TRBD1. The CDR3 totals 11 residues. Germline V gene lookup returns CDR1 SGHRS and CDR2 YFSETQ.

The chain carries TRBV4-2 and TRBJ1-4; D is possibly TRBD1 (6 bases). Germline V lookup: CDR1 LGHNA, CDR2 YNFKEQ. V lost 8 bases and J 0 bases, leaving 13 bases between the germline ends. The CDR3 is 15 residues long. In nucleotides, the CDR3 is TGTGCCAGCGCACAGAGGGGGACAACTAATGAAAAACTGTTTTTT. Protein product: CASAQRGTTNEKLFF.

The gene calls are TRBV15 and TRBJ1-5, with TRBD1 as a possible D gene (5 bases). Germline CDR1 reads LNHNV; CDR2 reads YYDKDF (reference sequence). The CDR3 is made up of 14 amino acids. The V end lost 6 bases, the J end lost 1 base, and 10 bases lay between the germline ends. The CDR3 here is CATSNGGSNQPQHF. The CDR3 bases are TGTGCCACCAGTAATGGGGGGAGCAATCAGCCCCAGCATTTT.

The chain recombines TRBV5-3 with TRBJ2-5, with a possible D match to TRBD2 (7 bases). TRBV5-3 counts as an open reading frame of uncertain function. The length of the CDR3 is 13 residues. The V gene lost 10 bases and the J gene lost 4 bases, with 17 bases spanning the gap. CDR3 protein: CAGGRGHVETQYF. DNA of the CDR3: TGTGCCGGAGGGCGGGGGCATGTAGAGACCCAGTACTTC.